This TCR beta chain comes out of a study of T cell changes during pregnancy in multiple sclerosis (dated by TCRdb to between 2017 and 2020). With respect to the entire study: The study looked at changes in the T cell repertoire across pregnancy in women with multiple sclerosis.

The CDR3 measures 17 amino acids from cysteine to phenylalanine. This entry keeps only the CDR3 DNA: 51 bases, framed from base 1. Clipping removes 5 bases from V and 4 bases from J, with 15 as the unmatched junction base count. Sequences PRHDT (CDR1) and FYEKMQ (CDR2) are obtained from the germline V gene (reference sequence). Library creation used the immunoSEQ multiplex PCR assay. The immuneACCESS repertoire file appears here via TCRdb, limited to in-frame rearrangements. These files lack a portion of the clones; in checked studies, under half of the deficit traces to unresolved V genes, and the cause of the others is not known. Here the sample has approximately 13,000 clones; more than 70% occur a single time. The top ten clones comprise roughly 8.2% of the sample. Comment on this clone: There is no known antigen for this receptor. Per-base qualities were not stored, and no clone one base away is much larger.

The sample was CD8+ T cells from peripheral blood mononuclear cells, taken in the second trimester of pregnancy. The receptor comes from a female donor in good health, enrolled as a control in a pregnancy study. The chain is encoded by TRBV13 joined to TRBJ2-5; 8 nucleotides in the junction match TRBD2. This receptor carries the CDR3 CASSHRAGGALGETQYF. The DNA reads as follows: TGTGCCAGCAGCCACCGCGCGGGGGGAGCGCTCGGAGAGACCCAGTACTTC.